The 14 T cell receptor beta chains given below trace back to one sample, sequenced in a study of control samples from healthy donors and cancer patients. Clones were sequenced by immunoSEQ multiplex PCR, and TCRdb holds only the in-frame ones, with some missing. Among around 250,000 clones listed, roughly 80% were seen once. The specimen was PBMCs. These receptors were taken from a woman aged 60 to 75 with lung cancer.

The CDR3 coding sequence is TGTGCCAGCAGCCAATTAGGGCAGGAGTCCACAGATACGCAGTATTTT. This codes for CASSQLGQESTDTQYF. This chain joins TRBV3-1 (or the pseudogene TRBV3-2) and TRBJ2-3, with unresolved D. V gave up 2 bases and J gave up 2 bases, with 14 bases separating them. Germline V CDR1 and CDR2: LGHDT, YNNKEL (reference sequence). The CDR3 has 16 residues.

The chain carries TRBV15 and TRBJ2-3, with TRBD1 identical over 9 bases. This CDR3 is built from 16 residues. Germline V CDR1 and CDR2: LNHNV, YYDKDF (reference sequence). Losses at the gene ends were 0 bases for V and 4 bases for J; bases not matched to a gene: 5. The chain's CDR3 is CATSRDRDREADTQYF. CDR3 in DNA: TGTGCCACCAGCAGAGACCGGGACAGGGAGGCAGATACGCAGTATTTT. Combining the CDR3 with reference TRBV15 and TRBJ2-3 gives the whole variable domain DAMVIQNPRYQVTQFGKPVTLSCSQTLNHNVMYWYQQKSSQAPKLLFHYYDKDFNNEADTPDNFQSRRPNTSFCFLDIRSPGLGDTAMYLCATSRDRDREADTQYFGPGTRLTVL.

Concerning this clone itself: An end of the junction differs from the germline gene, which may be a read error. V usage is TRBV12-3 or TRBV12-4 and J usage is TRBJ1-2; tentatively, D is TRBD1 (6 bases). The CDR3 loop spans 10 amino acids. The CDR3 sequence is CASSMEQGLF. The CDR3 DNA reads TGTGCCAGCAGTATGGAACAGGGCCTATTC.

This chain uses TRBV7-3 with TRBJ1-2, with D maybe TRBD1 (6 bases). The CDR3 covers 14 residues. Germline CDR1 SGHTA, CDR2 FQGTGA. The V end was cut by 0 bases, the J end by 6 bases, with 11 bases between. The CDR3 DNA sequence: TGTGCCAGCAGCTTAACGGTGGCAGGGGATGGCTACACCTTC. Protein: CASSLTVAGDGYTF. Looking up the rest from reference TRBV7-3 and TRBJ1-2 gives the full variable domain: GAGVSQTPSNKVTEKGKYVELRCDPISGHTALYWYRQSLGQGPEFLIYFQGTGAADDSGLPNDRFFAVRPEGSVSTLKIQRTERGDSAVYLCASSLTVAGDGYTFGSGTRLTVV.

CDR3 nucleotides: TGTGCCAGCAGTTTTCAAGGCGGGGCCTACGAGCAGTACTTC. Translated: CASSFQGGAYEQYF. The J gene is TRBJ2-7, the V gene TRBV28, with D possibly TRBD2 on 6 matching bases. The germline V gene has CDR1 MDHEN and CDR2 SYDVKM. This CDR3 is 14 amino acids long. The germline V and J ends were trimmed by 3 bases and 2 bases, with 11 bases remaining between them.

The CDR3 DNA reads TGTGCCAGCAGCTTGGCAACTAGCGGGAGGGCCGGTGAGACCCAGTACTTC. Its protein product is CASSLATSGRAGETQYF. The chain links TRBV5-4 to TRBJ2-5; 13 bases fit TRBD2. V shed 0 bases and J 5 bases; nucleotides not matched to a gene: 7. The germline V gene has CDR1 SGHNT and CDR2 YYREEE (reference sequence). The CDR3 is 17 amino acids.

The chain is built from TRBV28 and TRBJ2-7; D is undetermined. This CDR3 spans 15 amino acids. V dropped 4 bases and J dropped 0 bases, with 13 bases sitting between them. Germline-derived CDR1 and CDR2 are MDHEN and SYDVKM. The CDR3 DNA is TGTGCCAGCAGTTCCCCCGCCGGAAGCTCCTACGAGCAGTACTTC. Encoded protein: CASSSPAGSSYEQYF.

This clone was seen a few times. This sequence joins TRBV11-1 and TRBJ1-1, with TRBD1 matching 7 bases. The CDR3 consists of 16 residues. V lost 2 bases, J lost 0 bases, and 6 bases stayed unmatched. In germline, CDR1 is SGHAT, CDR2 FQDESV (reference sequence). CDR3 DNA sequence: TGTGCCAGCAGCTTAAACAGACAGGGAGTGAACACTGAAGCTTTCTTT. Translated, it gives CASSLNRQGVNTEAFF. The whole variable domain, filled in from reference TRBV11-1 and TRBJ1-1, reads EAEVAQSPRYKITEKSQAVAFWCDPISGHATLYWYRQILGQGPELLVQFQDESVVDDSQLPKDRFSAERLKGVDSTLKIQPAELGDSAMYLCASSLNRQGVNTEAFFGQGTRLTVV.

The chain links TRBV18 to TRBJ1-6; D uncertain. Germline CDR1 is KGHSH and CDR2 is LQKENI. Trimming removed 5 bases at V and 5 bases at J, with 10 bases between. This CDR3 has 14 residues. The CDR3 nucleotides read TGTGCCAGCTCAAGGGCGGGTGATAATTCACCCCTCCACTTT. This sequence encodes CASSRAGDNSPLHF.

The CDR3 DNA reads TGTGCCAGCAGCCGGGAAGGGGATAGCCCTCACAATGAGCAGTTCTTC. Translation: CASSREGDSPHNEQFF. V gene TRBV7-6 combines with J gene TRBJ2-1; possibly TRBD1 or TRBD2 for D (5 bases each). CDR1 and CDR2 (germline): SGHVS, FNYEAQ. The germline V and J ends were trimmed by 5 bases and 5 bases, with 19 bases remaining between them. The CDR3 totals 16 residues.

The chain links TRBV29-1 to TRBJ1-5; no clear D. V was trimmed by 3 bases and J by 5 bases, leaving 8 bases between them. The CDR3 runs 12 residues. Germline V gives CDR1 SQVTM, CDR2 ANQGSEA. CDR3 nucleotides: TGCAGCGTTGATGACGGGCATCAGCCCCAGCATTTT. Its protein product is CSVDDGHQPQHF.

This rearrangement joins TRBV7-8 to TRBJ1-2, with unresolved D. CDR1 is SGHVS and CDR2 is FQNEAQ in the germline V gene. Trimming pared 5 bases from V and 8 bases from J, leaving 24 bases between. CDR3 size: 16 residues. As DNA, the CDR3 is TGTGCCAGCAGCCTAAACCCGGGAGGCTTGAGTAGCGGCTACACCTTC. Translated, it gives CASSLNPGGLSSGYTF. Based on the CDR3 plus reference TRBV7-8 and TRBJ1-2, the full variable domain is GAGVSQSPRYKVAKRGQDVALRCDPISGHVSLFWYQQALGQGPEFLTYFQNEAQLDKSGLPSDRFFAERPEGSVSTLKIQRTQQEDSAVYLCASSLNPGGLSSGYTFGSGTRLTVV.

V usage is TRBV9 and J usage is TRBJ1-2; 8 nucleotides agree with TRBD1. The germline CDR1 and CDR2 sequences are SGDLS and YYNGEE. V lost 0 bases to trimming and J lost 5 bases; unmatched junction nucleotides: 6. The CDR3 is 15 amino acids. The CDR3 loop is CASSVAGQVWYGYTF. CDR3 bases: TGTGCCAGCAGCGTAGCGGGACAGGTCTGGTATGGCTACACCTTC.

A note on this clone: The same CDR3 arises from other DNA sequences in this sample as well. The gene calls are TRBV18 and TRBJ1-1; no definite D call. The length of the CDR3 is 13 residues. Per the germline V gene, CDR1 is KGHSH and CDR2 is LQKENI. Trimming cost V 3 bases and J 1 base, with 6 bases left between them. CDR3 residues: CASSPAGNTEAFF. The CDR3 DNA reads TGTGCCAGCTCACCCGCCGGGAACACTGAAGCTTTCTTT.